The present T cell receptor (beta chain) was sequenced within a study of blood T cell repertoires in COVID-19. At the level of the study: Sites in the United States, Italy and Spain provided acute and convalescent COVID-19 samples.

Trimming stripped 5 bases from V and 0 bases from J, with 20 bases between. Germline V CDR1 and CDR2: LNHDA, SQIVND (reference sequence). The CDR3 loop spans 17 amino acids. Categorization into cohorts depended on clinical history that participants reported. Cohort 3 recovered donors had two negative PCRs, clearance, or symptom resolution. Repertoires were generated with immunoSEQ multiplex PCR, while TCRdb's copy carries only in-frame clones and drops some. Here the sample spans 150,000 to 200,000 clones, around 82% being singletons. The sample holds a few counts of this clone. The receptor's source is a man aged 60 to 69 who had recovered from COVID-19. Source material: PBMCs or T cells enriched from blood (not recorded which). This chain uses TRBV19 with TRBJ2-7, with a tentative D call TRBD1 (5 bases). The CDR3 here is CASSVPKQAASSYEQYF. CDR3 coding DNA: TGTGCCAGTAGTGTTCCCAAACAGGCCGCGAGCTCCTACGAGCAGTACTTC.